Each of the 30 T cell receptor beta chains below was sequenced from the same sample in a study of blood T cells in healthy people across ages. A sample-barcoded 5' primer and a J-beta primer mix were used in a second PCR of roughly 7 to 11 cycles. TCRdb re-called the 5' RACE reads through MiXCR, storing one row per CDR3 protein. The sample has approximately 800,000 distinct CDR3 sequences; 20% to 25% are singletons. The sample also formed part of further work on T cells of mothers and their children.

Sequencing input: blood. The origin of the receptors is a boy between 10 and 17 years old in good health.

The table lists this clonotype with a few counts. The chain combines TRBV9 with TRBJ2-5, with 9 bases that match TRBD2. Matching the DNA end better, TRBJ2-1 makes the J call doubtful. The CDR3 extends over 16 amino acids. CDR1 and CDR2 from the germline V gene are SGDLS and YYNGEE. CDR3 sequence: CASSLGASGTYNEQFF. CDR3 DNA sequence: TGTGCCAGCAGCCTTGGGGCTAGCGGGACGTACAATGAGCAGTTCTTC.

The chain carries TRBV12-3 or TRBV12-4 and TRBJ2-7; TRBD2 aligns across 8 bases. Unmatched junction bases numbered 7, after V lost 3 bases and J lost 0 bases. The CDR3 is 16 residues long. CDR3 nucleotides: TGTGCCAGCAGTTTGGGCGGGGGGCGATTCTCCTACGAGCAGTACTTC. Amino acids: CASSLGGGRFSYEQYF.

The V call is TRBV20-1, the J call TRBJ2-7; D perhaps matches TRBD1 (7 bases). Looked up from germline, CDR1 is DFQATT and CDR2 is SNEGSKA (reference sequence). The CDR3 is made up of 13 amino acids. Trimming shortened V by 6 bases and J by 5 bases, and 17 bases separated the two germline ends. CDR3 residues: CSAPRQGGNEQYF. CDR3 bases: TGCAGTGCCCCGCGCCAGGGGGGCAACGAGCAGTACTTC.

A remark on this clonotype: One junction end disagrees with the germline gene, perhaps due to a read error. The chain carries TRBV20-1 and TRBJ2-5; 7 bases align to TRBD2. Germline V gives CDR1 DFQATT, CDR2 SNEGSKA (reference sequence). The CDR3 runs to 11 residues. In nucleotides, the CDR3 is TGCAGCCCCAAGGGAGGGACCTTATGGTACTTT. This translates into CSPKGGTLWYF.

This clonotype was observed a few times. The V and J genes are TRBV24-1 and TRBJ2-1; 13 bases align to TRBD2. Germline CDR1 KGHDR, CDR2 SFDVKD. Losses at the gene ends were 1 base for V and 8 bases for J; bases not matched to a gene: 10. This CDR3 has 18 residues. The CDR3 coding sequence is TGTGCCACCAGTGATTTTACTAGCGGGAGGGATGGTTACGATGAGCAGTTCTTC. As protein: CATSDFTSGRDGYDEQFF.

This clonotype was seen at least ten times. V usage is TRBV29-1 and J usage is TRBJ2-7, with TRBD2 matching over 7 bases. Germline CDR1 is SQVTM and CDR2 is ANQGSEA. This CDR3 is built from 13 residues. Trimming cost V 4 bases and J 4 bases; bases outside gene matches: 7. As DNA, the CDR3 is TGCAGCGTTGGGACTAGTGATTCTTACGAGCAGTACTTC. Residues: CSVGTSDSYEQYF.

This clonotype was recorded a few times. The V gene is TRBV3-1, the J gene TRBJ2-5, with D perhaps matching TRBD2 (6 bases). Germline V CDR1 and CDR2: LGHDT, YNNKEL (reference sequence). V lost 0 bases, J lost 3 bases, and 14 bases lay in between. This CDR3 has 16 residues. The CDR3 DNA is TGTGCCAGCAGCCAAGATAAGCGGCGGGGAGAAGAGACCCAGTACTTC. It yields the protein CASSQDKRRGEETQYF.

As DNA, the CDR3 is TGTGCCAGCAGTTTGGGGGCAGGGGGCCTGCGGGAGCAGTACTTC. Translation gives CASSLGAGGLREQYF. V gene TRBV12-3 or TRBV12-4 combines with J gene TRBJ2-7; 8 bases line up with TRBD1. There are 15 residues in the CDR3. J gave up 7 bases and V 3 bases, and 11 bases lay outside the gene matches.

The genes are TRBV7-3 and TRBJ2-3, with 9 bases identical to TRBD1. CDR1 and CDR2 from the germline V gene are SGHTA and FQGTGA. J lost 4 bases, V lost 8 bases, and 10 bases had no gene match. The CDR3 extends over 15 amino acids. The CDR3 DNA reads as TGTGCCAGCGCCAAGTGGACAGGGGCCGCAGATACGCAGTATTTT. The encoded protein is CASAKWTGAADTQYF.

J is TRBJ2-1 and V is TRBV7-2; 7 nucleotides agree with TRBD2. CDR3 size: 15 residues. V shed 1 base and J 4 bases; nucleotides not matched to a gene: 4. Germline V gene sequence: CDR1 SGHTA, CDR2 FQGNSA. The CDR3 region has the DNA TGTGCCAGCAGCTTAGACGGGAGGAAATACAATGAGCAGTTCTTC. Its protein product is CASSLDGRKYNEQFF. Full variable domain (outside the CDR3, taken from reference TRBV7-2 and TRBJ2-1): GAGVSQSPSNKVTEKGKDVELRCDPISGHTALYWYRQSLGQGLEFLIYFQGNSAPDKSGLPSDRFSAERTGGSVSTLTIQRTQQEDSAVYLCASSLDGRKYNEQFFGPGTRLTVL.

The V call is TRBV2, the J call TRBJ2-5; perhaps TRBD1 as D (6 bases). Germline values: CDR1 SNHLY, CDR2 FYNNEI. Trimming took 2 bases from V and 5 from J, leaving 12 bases between them. The CDR3 is 14 amino acids. CDR3 DNA: TGTGCCAGCAGTGAAAACAGGGATGATGAGACCCAGTACTTC. Amino acids: CASSENRDDETQYF. Variable domain in full (rest from reference TRBV2 and TRBJ2-5): EPEVTQTPSHQVTQMGQEVILRCVPISNHLYFYWYRQILGQKVEFLVSFYNNEISEKSEIFDDQFSVERPDGSNFTLKIRSTKLEDSAMYFCASSENRDDETQYFGPGTRLLVL.

The V and J genes are TRBV20-1 and TRBJ2-1; 9 bases are a match to TRBD2. The CDR3 covers 15 residues. Germline CDR1 DFQATT, CDR2 SNEGSKA (reference sequence). Trimming took 0 bases from V and 7 from J; bases not matched to a gene: 7. The CDR3 DNA sequence: TGCAGTGCTAGAGATCTACGGACTAGCGCTAATGAGCAGTTCTTC. It encodes CSARDLRTSANEQFF.

A remark on this clonotype: A junction end diverges from the germline sequence, so it may reflect a read error. The J gene is TRBJ2-7, the V gene TRBV28; 11 nucleotides match TRBD2. This CDR3 spans 11 amino acids. Germline loops: CDR1 MDHEN, CDR2 SYDVKM. The CDR3 region is CASSLAGGFDF. The CDR3 nucleotides read TGTGCCAGCAGTCTAGCGGGAGGTTTTGACTTC.

This clonotype was seen only a few times. The chain couples TRBV7-2 to TRBJ1-2, with 8 bases lining up with TRBD1. Germline-derived CDR1 and CDR2 are SGHTA and FQGNSA. The CDR3 spans 14 residues. V trimming: 3 bases; J trimming: 6 bases; junction bases outside the gene matches: 6. The CDR3 nucleotides read TGTGCCAGCAGCTTTCGGACAGGGCCGGATGGCTACACCTTC. Amino acid sequence: CASSFRTGPDGYTF.

This clonotype was counted a few times. This sequence joins TRBV20-1 and TRBJ2-7; a weak D match, TRBD2 (5 bases). This CDR3 comprises 14 residues. The germline CDR1 and CDR2 sequences are DFQATT and SNEGSKA (reference sequence). V lost 3 bases and J 4 bases, leaving 16 bases between the germline ends. CDR3 DNA: TGCAGTGCTAGCGGTTTTATCTCGGGGTACGAGCAGTACTTC. As protein: CSASGFISGYEQYF.

This clonotype was seen only a few times. The chain joins TRBV4-3 to TRBJ1-2; the D gene is possibly TRBD1 (5 bases). Germline CDR1 and CDR2: LGHNA and YSLEER. This CDR3 comprises 16 residues. Trimming left V 0 bases short and J 4 bases short, with 15 bases between. The CDR3: CASSQDRGTVTYGYTF. CDR3 sequence (DNA): TGCGCCAGCAGCCAAGATCGGGGGACGGTCACCTATGGCTACACCTTC.

This clonotype was seen a few times. The chain is built from TRBV7-2 and TRBJ2-3; TRBD2 agrees at 8 bases. V dropped 0 bases and J dropped 6; count of bases not matched to a gene: 8. Per the germline V gene, CDR1 is SGHTA and CDR2 is FQGNSA. The length of the CDR3 is 16 residues. The CDR3 DNA reads as TGTGCCAGCAGCTTAGCGCTGGGACTAGGTCACGATACGCAGTATTTT. It encodes CASSLALGLGHDTQYF.

This clonotype has just a few counts. The CDR3 is CASSIGIGLSRTEAFF. The CDR3, as DNA: TGTGCCAGTAGTATTGGAATCGGGCTTTCTAGGACTGAAGCTTTCTTT. The V call is TRBV19, the J call TRBJ1-1, with unresolved D. Germline V gene lookup returns CDR1 LNHDA and CDR2 SQIVND (reference sequence). This CDR3 is built from 16 residues. V lost 3 bases and J lost 5, with 19 bases in between.

The chain is built from TRBV12-3 or TRBV12-4 and TRBJ2-4; D not resolved. The V end was cut by 3 bases, the J end by 3 bases, with 9 bases between. The CDR3 has 14 residues. The CDR3 loop is CASSFAEGKNIQYF. For the CDR3, the DNA is TGTGCCAGCAGTTTTGCGGAAGGCAAAAACATTCAGTACTTC.

This clonotype was counted a few times. V gene TRBV18 combines with J gene TRBJ2-5, with 8 bases identical to TRBD1. This CDR3 has 17 amino acids. Looked up from germline, CDR1 is KGHSH and CDR2 is LQKENI. V was clipped by 0 bases and J by 2 bases; unmatched bases: 8. The CDR3 DNA reads TGTGCCAGCTCACCACCGTTGCCAGGGGGCAGACAAGAGACCCAGTACTTC. Its protein product is CASSPPLPGGRQETQYF.

This chain links TRBV2 with TRBJ1-2; D is undetermined. The V end was cut by 4 bases, the J end by 7 bases, with 4 bases between. Germline loops: CDR1 SNHLY, CDR2 FYNNEI. This CDR3 is 10 amino acids long. CDR3 bases: TGTGCCAGCAGTGTCACTGGCTACACCTTC. Translation gives CASSVTGYTF. Full variable domain (outside the CDR3, taken from reference TRBV2 and TRBJ1-2): EPEVTQTPSHQVTQMGQEVILRCVPISNHLYFYWYRQILGQKVEFLVSFYNNEISEKSEIFDDQFSVERPDGSNFTLKIRSTKLEDSAMYFCASSVTGYTFGSGTRLTVV.

This clonotype was recorded many times. The CDR3 coding sequence is TGTGCCAGCAGCGGACGAGGGACCGAGCAGTACTTC. It translates to CASSGRGTEQYF. The chain couples TRBV7-2 to TRBJ2-7, with D possibly called TRBD1 or TRBD2 (5 bases each). This CDR3 has 12 amino acids. The V end lost 5 bases, the J end lost 6 bases, and 11 bases lay between the germline ends. CDR1 and CDR2 from the germline V gene are SGHTA and FQGNSA.

The rearrangement uses TRBV12-3 or TRBV12-4 and TRBJ2-5, with 14 bases that match TRBD2. The tail of the sequence fits TRBJ2-1 better, so the J call may be wrong. The CDR3 consists of 14 residues. CDR3 coding DNA: TGTGCCACCTCGGGACTAGCGGGAGAGAAGGAGCAGTTCTTC. It specifies CATSGLAGEKEQFF.

This clonotype is a singleton in its sample. V and J are TRBV18 and TRBJ2-1, with 12 bases aligning to TRBD2. This CDR3 is 15 amino acids long. The V gene end was trimmed by 3 bases and the J gene end by 6 bases; junction bases not matched to a gene: 3. Germline CDR1 reads KGHSH; CDR2 reads LQKENI. CDR3 residues: CASSPRTSGVNEQFF. The CDR3 region has the DNA TGTGCCAGCTCACCGAGGACTAGCGGGGTCAATGAGCAGTTCTTC.

This clonotype was observed a handful of times. V usage is TRBV7-8 and J usage is TRBJ2-5; D gene unclear. Germline CDR1 and CDR2: SGHVS and FQNEAQ. The length of the CDR3 is 17 residues. V dropped 5 bases and J dropped 2 bases, with 21 bases sitting between them. Written as DNA, the CDR3 is TGTGCCAGCAGCCCCCCCACCATCTGGCCGGGTCAAGAGACCCAGTACTTC. Protein: CASSPPTIWPGQETQYF.

V and J are TRBV14 and TRBJ2-6; either TRBD1 or TRBD2 may fit D (5 bases each). The germline V gene encodes CDR1 SGHDN and CDR2 FVKESK. Trimming pared 1 base from V and 3 bases from J, leaving 10 bases between. The CDR3 covers 16 residues. CDR3 loop: CASSQVEGRGANVLTF. The CDR3 DNA is TGTGCCAGCAGCCAAGTTGAGGGGCGTGGGGCCAACGTCCTGACTTTC.

A few counts support this clonotype. The V call is TRBV7-2, the J call TRBJ1-1; D unresolved. From germline, CDR1 is SGHTA and CDR2 FQGNSA. The V end lost 0 bases, the J end lost 12 bases, and 17 bases lay between the germline ends. This CDR3 spans 14 amino acids. The CDR3 DNA reads as TGTGCCAGCAGCTTAGCGCTGGACCTTACATTACCTTTCTTT. As protein: CASSLALDLTLPFF.

This sequence joins TRBV2 and TRBJ2-5; 9 nucleotides align to TRBD2. CDR3 size: 15 residues. Looked up from germline, CDR1 is SNHLY and CDR2 is FYNNEI. V lost 5 bases, J lost 5 bases, and 9 bases stayed unmatched. CDR3 nucleotide sequence: TGTGCCAGCAGTCTCCCCAGACTAGCGGAGGAGACCCAGTACTTC. It translates to CASSLPRLAEETQYF.

Concerning this clonotype: The germline gene is not matched at one end of the junction; a read error may be the cause. The chain links TRBV10-3 to TRBJ1-6, with 7 bases aligning to TRBD1. CDR1 is ENHRY and CDR2 is SYGVKD in the germline V gene. The CDR3 is 13 residues long. The CDR3 loop is CAVRGEGGSPLHF. The CDR3 DNA sequence: TGTGCCGTCAGGGGGGAGGGAGGTTCACCCCTCCACTTT.

The rearrangement links TRBV7-2 to TRBJ2-5; 7 nucleotides agree with TRBD2. V lost 0 bases to trimming and J lost 5 bases; unmatched junction nucleotides: 6. CDR1 SGHTA and CDR2 FQGNSA come from the germline V gene. CDR3 length equals 15 residues. In DNA, the CDR3 is TGTGCCAGCAGCTTAGCAGTCGGGAGGCGGGAGACCCAGTACTTC. Translating gives CASSLAVGRRETQYF.